Below are 28 T cell receptor beta chains sequenced from a single sample in a study of T cells in Graves' hyperthyroidism and ophthalmopathy. Amplification yielded TCR beta CDR3 regions, with RNA transcripts as the source. First-round RT-PCR with HTBI primers amplified the TCR CDR3 region. TCRdb fed the multiplex PCR reads into MiXCR, producing one record per CDR3 protein. The top ten clones hold 25% of a sample with tens of thousands of distinct CDR3 sequences, around 52% of them seen once. Sequenced: blood. The receptors originated from a woman in her thirties or forties with Graves' ophthalmopathy.

The CDR3 coding sequence is TGTGCCAGCAGCTTGGAGGGGCTCAATGGCTACACCTTC. Amino acid sequence: CASSLEGLNGYTF. J is TRBJ1-2 and V is TRBV5-4; a weak D match, TRBD1 (5 bases). V was pared by 0 bases and J by 6 bases, with 9 bases between. The length of the CDR3 is 13 residues. Germline-derived CDR1 and CDR2 are SGHNT and YYREEE (reference sequence).

This clonotype has a count of ten or more. A much larger clonotype is one base distant, so this may be a read error. The CDR3 DNA reads as TGTGCCTCCCAAACCTCTGCCTACGAGCAGTACTTC. Amino acids: CASQTSAYEQYF. J is TRBJ2-7 and V is TRBV11-1; D unresolved. The CDR3 has 12 residues. Germline lookup yields CDR1 SGHAT and CDR2 FQDESV (reference sequence). Trimming left V 11 bases short and J 2 bases short, with 13 bases between.

CDR3 in DNA: TGTGCCAGCAGCGTAGGTAGCGGGACCACAAATGAGCAGTTCTTC. Its protein product is CASSVGSGTTNEQFF. V usage is TRBV9 and J usage is TRBJ2-1; 8 bases agree with TRBD2. Germline CDR1 SGDLS, CDR2 YYNGEE. V shed 0 bases, J shed 7 bases, and the junction held 6 bases outside the gene matches. The CDR3 consists of 15 residues.

The chain has TRBV19 and TRBJ1-2, with a tentative D call TRBD1 (6 bases). CDR1 and CDR2 from the germline V gene are LNHDA and SQIVND (reference sequence). The CDR3 loop spans 17 amino acids. Trimming pared 5 bases from V and 5 bases from J, leaving 24 bases between. In nucleotides, the CDR3 is TGTGCCAGTAGTTTCCTAACCGGGGGACAAGCGGGATATGGCTACACCTTC. It encodes CASSFLTGGQAGYGYTF.

This clonotype has ten or more counts. This CDR3 reads CASHALRGTGELFF. The DNA of the CDR3 is TGTGCCAGCCATGCCCTGAGGGGCACCGGGGAGCTGTTTTTT. V usage is TRBV11-3 and J usage is TRBJ2-2; perhaps D is TRBD1 or TRBD2 (5 bases each). The germline gives CDR1 SGHNT, CDR2 YENEEA. Trimming left V 8 bases short and J 4 bases short, with 14 bases between. The CDR3 runs to 14 residues.

For this clonotype: One junction end disagrees with the germline gene, perhaps due to a read error. This chain links TRBV5-8 with TRBJ2-5; no clear D. Germline CDR1 is SGHTS and CDR2 is YDEGEE. The CDR3 is made up of 16 amino acids. CDR3 bases: TGTACCAGCAGCTGGGGTCCACTTGACTCGAAAGAGACCCAGTACTTC. Translating gives CTSSWGPLDSKETQYF. Based on the CDR3 plus reference TRBV5-8 and TRBJ2-5, the full variable domain is EAGVTQSPTHLIKTRGQQATLRCSPISGHTSVYWYQQALGLGLQFLLWYDEGEERNRGNFPPRFSGRQFPNYSSELNVNALELEDSALYLCTSSWGPLDSKETQYFGPGTRLLVL.

This clonotype was seen many times. The chain has TRBV5-5 and TRBJ2-1, with 9 bases identical to TRBD2. V shed 1 base, J shed 0 bases, and the junction held 5 bases outside the gene matches. CDR3 length: 17 residues. Germline CDR1 is SGHKS and CDR2 is YYEKEE (reference sequence). CDR3 region: CASSLWASGTSYNEQFF. The CDR3 coding sequence is TGTGCCAGCAGCTTGTGGGCTAGCGGGACCTCCTACAATGAGCAGTTCTTC. The full variable domain, with the rest looked up from reference TRBV5-5 and TRBJ2-1, is DAGVTQSPTHLIKTRGQQVTLRCSPISGHKSVSWYQQVLGQGPQFIFQYYEKEERGRGNFPDRFSARQFPNYSSELNVNALLLGDSALYLCASSLWASGTSYNEQFFGPGTRLTVL.

This clonotype is categorized as medium-sized. The V gene is TRBV2, the J gene TRBJ1-5; 7 bases are shared with TRBD1. J gave up 4 bases and V 8 bases, and 5 bases lay outside the gene matches. This CDR3 spans 13 amino acids. CDR1 and CDR2 (germline): SNHLY, FYNNEI. CDR3 in amino acids: CASRGQANQPQHF. CDR3 DNA sequence: TGTGCCAGCCGAGGACAGGCAAATCAGCCCCAGCATTTT. The whole variable domain, remainder taken from reference TRBV2 and TRBJ1-5, is EPEVTQTPSHQVTQMGQEVILRCVPISNHLYFYWYRQILGQKVEFLVSFYNNEISEKSEIFDDQFSVERPDGSNFTLKIRSTKLEDSAMYFCASRGQANQPQHFGDGTRLSIL.

A few counts support this clonotype. The chain uses TRBV30 and TRBJ1-1, with TRBD1 as a possible D gene (6 bases). V was cut by 0 bases and J by 1 base, with 9 bases left in between. There are 14 residues in the CDR3. Germline CDR1 is GTSNPN and CDR2 is SVGIG (reference sequence). This CDR3 is CAWSVLTGNTEAFF. Written as DNA, the CDR3 is TGTGCCTGGAGTGTCCTGACAGGGAACACTGAAGCTTTCTTT. Full variable domain (outside the CDR3, taken from reference TRBV30 and TRBJ1-1): SQTIHQWPATLVQPVGSPLSLECTVEGTSNPNLYWYRQAAGRGLQLLFYSVGIGQISSEVPQNLSASRPQDRQFILSSKKLLLSDSGFYLCAWSVLTGNTEAFFGQGTRLTVV.

Note on this clonotype: The conserved phenylalanine or tryptophan is not found at the CDR3 terminus, so this likely reflects a read error. The DNA is omitted, as the CDR3 cannot be located on it reliably, and the CDR3 follows TCRdb's listing. The J gene is TRBJ2-1, the V gene TRBV5-1; the table's D call, TRBD1, has no DNA check behind it. The CDR3 is 10 residues long, ends included. The V gene's germline CDR1 is SGHRS and CDR2 YFSETQ. The CDR3 reads CASSLRGTAE.

This clonotype was picked up one time. This rearrangement joins TRBV20-1 to TRBJ1-4; no clear D. V lost 4 bases, J lost 2 bases, and 5 bases lay in between. Germline assignment: CDR1 DFQATT and CDR2 SNEGSKA (reference sequence). There are 12 residues in the CDR3. The chain's CDR3 is CSAMCTNEKLFF. The DNA for the CDR3 is TGCAGTGCTATGTGCACTAATGAAAAACTGTTTTTT.

This rearrangement joins TRBV2 to TRBJ2-6, with TRBD2 as a possible D gene (5 bases). Trimming shortened V by 8 bases and J by 9 bases, and 17 bases separated the two germline ends. CDR1 is SNHLY and CDR2 is FYNNEI in the germline V gene. The CDR3 totals 14 residues. The CDR3 reads CASGSGTTYNVLTF. The CDR3, as DNA: TGTGCCAGCGGGAGCGGAACTACCTACAACGTCCTGACTTTC.

On this clonotype: The junction departs from the called germline gene at one end, perhaps through a read error. The rearrangement joins TRBV11-2 to TRBJ2-3; 9 bases map to TRBD2. The germline gives CDR1 SGHAT, CDR2 FQNNGV. There are 17 residues in the CDR3. The CDR3 is CASSPKPSGGSTDRQYF. CDR3 coding DNA: TGTGCCAGCAGCCCCAAACCCAGCGGGGGGAGCACAGATAGGCAGTATTTT.

This clonotype was seen repeatedly, ten times or more. V and J are TRBV6-6 and TRBJ2-3; the D gene could be TRBD1 or TRBD2 (6 bases each). In germline, CDR1 is MNHNY, CDR2 SVGAGI (reference sequence). Trimming stripped 10 bases from V and 1 base from J, with 12 bases between. The CDR3 is 13 amino acids. This chain's CDR3 is CATCRGGTDTQYF. As DNA, the CDR3 is TGTGCCACGTGTAGGGGGGGCACAGATACGCAGTATTTT.

Relative to its sample, this clonotype is medium-sized. The chain carries TRBV20-1 and TRBJ1-5; a possible D gene is TRBD1 (6 bases). This CDR3 has 13 amino acids. V dropped 5 bases and J dropped 4 bases, with 12 bases sitting between them. Looked up from germline, CDR1 is DFQATT and CDR2 is SNEGSKA (reference sequence). CDR3 nucleotides: TGCAGTGCTGAATTTGACAGGAATCAGCCCCAGCATTTT. It encodes CSAEFDRNQPQHF.

Comment on this clonotype: The CDR3 carries no conserved terminal phenylalanine or tryptophan, so it likely arises from a read error. No DNA is shown, since the ends of the CDR3 on it are uncertain; the CDR3 is the one TCRdb lists. The chain uses TRBV7-6 and TRBJ2-5; no check of the table's D call, TRBD2, against the DNA was made. Germline CDR1 SGHVS, CDR2 FNYEAQ. The CDR3 length equals 16 residues, ends included. The CDR3 protein is CASSPAGGGYGYTFGS.

This clonotype appeared many times. The chain has TRBV20-1 and TRBJ2-7; D could derive from TRBD1 or TRBD2 (6 bases each). This CDR3 region has 16 residues. The V end was cut by 0 bases, the J end by 3 bases, with 18 bases between. The germline V gene encodes CDR1 DFQATT and CDR2 SNEGSKA (reference sequence). CDR3 DNA sequence: TGCAGTGCTAGAGATAGGGGGGCAGGGGATTACTACGAGCAGTACTTC. It yields the protein CSARDRGAGDYYEQYF.

This chain links TRBV7-8 with TRBJ2-5, with 7 bases matching TRBD1. This CDR3 region has 13 residues. Germline loops: CDR1 SGHVS, CDR2 FQNEAQ. Losses at the gene ends were 8 bases for V and 5 bases for J; bases not matched to a gene: 8. The CDR3 region is CASRPLTGETQYF. In DNA, the CDR3 is TGTGCCAGCCGCCCTTTGACAGGGGAGACCCAGTACTTC.

This clonotype was seen repeatedly, ten times or more. The rearrangement uses TRBV7-9 and TRBJ2-7, with D possibly being TRBD2 (6 bases). This CDR3 has 18 residues. Trimming removed 0 bases from V and 1 base from J, with 19 bases in between. CDR1 is SEHNR and CDR2 is FQNEAQ in the germline V gene (reference sequence). CDR3 in amino acids: CASSLAQGVERVSYEQYF. For the CDR3, the DNA is TGTGCCAGCAGCTTAGCGCAAGGGGTAGAGCGGGTATCCTACGAGCAGTACTTC.

The chain couples TRBV6-1 to TRBJ2-3; possibly TRBD1 for D (6 bases). Trimming cost V 8 bases and J 4 bases, with 13 bases left between them. Germline V gives CDR1 MNHNS, CDR2 SASEGT. The length of the CDR3 is 13 residues. CDR3 sequence reads: CASLAKGADTQYF. For the CDR3, the DNA is TGTGCCAGCCTAGCCAAGGGGGCAGATACGCAGTATTTT.

J is TRBJ2-7 and V is TRBV20-1; 9 nucleotides align to TRBD2. CDR3 length equals 12 residues. V was clipped by 6 bases and J by 12 bases; unmatched bases: 12. The V gene's germline CDR1 is DFQATT and CDR2 SNEGSKA (reference sequence). This chain's CDR3 is CSAEDPGTSTYF. The CDR3, as DNA: TGCAGTGCGGAAGACCCAGGGACTAGCACGTACTTC.

The chain joins TRBV24-1 to TRBJ2-1; 10 nucleotides agree with TRBD2. Germline V CDR1 and CDR2: KGHDR, SFDVKD. Trimming at V came to 7 bases and at J to 0 bases, leaving 8 bases not matched to a gene. This CDR3 has 17 amino acids. In DNA form, the CDR3 reads TGTGCCACCAGGCCCCGGGGACTAGCGAGCTCCTACAATGAGCAGTTCTTC. Protein: CATRPRGLASSYNEQFF.

On this clonotype itself: One end of the junction varies from germline; a read error may be responsible. The chain couples TRBV11-1 to TRBJ2-2, with no clear D. The CDR3 has 13 residues. Per germline, CDR1 SGHAT and CDR2 FQDESV (reference sequence). CDR3 DNA sequence: TGCGCCAGCAGCCAAAGGTACCAGGGGGAGCTGTTTTTT. Protein product: CASSQRYQGELFF.

This chain uses TRBV19 with TRBJ1-1; 7 nucleotides line up with TRBD1. Germline V gene lookup returns CDR1 LNHDA and CDR2 SQIVND (reference sequence). The V gene end was trimmed by 5 bases and the J gene end by 4 bases; junction bases not matched to a gene: 7. CDR3 length: 14 residues. This CDR3 is CASSEQGRLTEAFF. CDR3 nucleotide sequence: TGTGCCAGTAGTGAACAGGGGCGGCTCACTGAAGCTTTCTTT. The variable domain in full, with the rest retrieved from reference TRBV19 and TRBJ1-1, is DGGITQSPKYLFRKEGQNVTLSCEQNLNHDAMYWYRQDPGQGLRLIYYSQIVNDFQKGDIAEGYSVSREKKESFPLTVTSAQKNPTAFYLCASSEQGRLTEAFFGQGTRLTVV.

This clonotype appeared a few times. CDR3 sequence: CAISESETGANYGYTF. CDR3 DNA: TGTGCCATCAGTGAGTCCGAGACAGGGGCTAACTATGGCTACACCTTC. The chain employs TRBV10-3 and TRBJ1-2, with 8 bases that match TRBD1. V shed 0 bases and J 0 bases; nucleotides not matched to a gene: 3. CDR1 and CDR2 (germline): ENHRY, SYGVKD. CDR3 size: 16 residues.

This clonotype was seen repeatedly, ten times or more. The chain combines TRBV6-1 with TRBJ2-7; D is unclear. V was trimmed by 5 bases and J by 7 bases, leaving 12 bases between them. CDR1 is MNHNS, CDR2 SASEGT, per germline. This CDR3 has 12 amino acids. CDR3 nucleotide sequence: TGTGCCAGCAGTATACTACGAGGAGAGCAGTACTTC. Translating it yields CASSILRGEQYF.

This clonotype was counted at least ten times. At one end the junction does not follow the germline gene, possibly because of a read error. The chain carries TRBV19 and TRBJ2-2, with D maybe TRBD2 (5 bases). In germline, CDR1 is LNHDA, CDR2 SQIVND (reference sequence). The CDR3 covers 12 residues. The CDR3 here is CASSIKTGKLFF. Written as DNA, the CDR3 is TGTGCCAGTAGTATCAAGACCGGGAAGCTGTTTTTT.

Regarding this clonotype: This may arise from a read error, as a much more abundant clone is one base away. J is TRBJ1-2 and V is TRBV12-3 or TRBV12-4; 7 bases are a match to TRBD1. The CDR3 length is 13 residues. CDR3 in DNA: TGTGCCAGCAGCCCAGACAGGGACTATGGCTACGCCTTC. The encoded protein is CASSPDRDYGYAF.